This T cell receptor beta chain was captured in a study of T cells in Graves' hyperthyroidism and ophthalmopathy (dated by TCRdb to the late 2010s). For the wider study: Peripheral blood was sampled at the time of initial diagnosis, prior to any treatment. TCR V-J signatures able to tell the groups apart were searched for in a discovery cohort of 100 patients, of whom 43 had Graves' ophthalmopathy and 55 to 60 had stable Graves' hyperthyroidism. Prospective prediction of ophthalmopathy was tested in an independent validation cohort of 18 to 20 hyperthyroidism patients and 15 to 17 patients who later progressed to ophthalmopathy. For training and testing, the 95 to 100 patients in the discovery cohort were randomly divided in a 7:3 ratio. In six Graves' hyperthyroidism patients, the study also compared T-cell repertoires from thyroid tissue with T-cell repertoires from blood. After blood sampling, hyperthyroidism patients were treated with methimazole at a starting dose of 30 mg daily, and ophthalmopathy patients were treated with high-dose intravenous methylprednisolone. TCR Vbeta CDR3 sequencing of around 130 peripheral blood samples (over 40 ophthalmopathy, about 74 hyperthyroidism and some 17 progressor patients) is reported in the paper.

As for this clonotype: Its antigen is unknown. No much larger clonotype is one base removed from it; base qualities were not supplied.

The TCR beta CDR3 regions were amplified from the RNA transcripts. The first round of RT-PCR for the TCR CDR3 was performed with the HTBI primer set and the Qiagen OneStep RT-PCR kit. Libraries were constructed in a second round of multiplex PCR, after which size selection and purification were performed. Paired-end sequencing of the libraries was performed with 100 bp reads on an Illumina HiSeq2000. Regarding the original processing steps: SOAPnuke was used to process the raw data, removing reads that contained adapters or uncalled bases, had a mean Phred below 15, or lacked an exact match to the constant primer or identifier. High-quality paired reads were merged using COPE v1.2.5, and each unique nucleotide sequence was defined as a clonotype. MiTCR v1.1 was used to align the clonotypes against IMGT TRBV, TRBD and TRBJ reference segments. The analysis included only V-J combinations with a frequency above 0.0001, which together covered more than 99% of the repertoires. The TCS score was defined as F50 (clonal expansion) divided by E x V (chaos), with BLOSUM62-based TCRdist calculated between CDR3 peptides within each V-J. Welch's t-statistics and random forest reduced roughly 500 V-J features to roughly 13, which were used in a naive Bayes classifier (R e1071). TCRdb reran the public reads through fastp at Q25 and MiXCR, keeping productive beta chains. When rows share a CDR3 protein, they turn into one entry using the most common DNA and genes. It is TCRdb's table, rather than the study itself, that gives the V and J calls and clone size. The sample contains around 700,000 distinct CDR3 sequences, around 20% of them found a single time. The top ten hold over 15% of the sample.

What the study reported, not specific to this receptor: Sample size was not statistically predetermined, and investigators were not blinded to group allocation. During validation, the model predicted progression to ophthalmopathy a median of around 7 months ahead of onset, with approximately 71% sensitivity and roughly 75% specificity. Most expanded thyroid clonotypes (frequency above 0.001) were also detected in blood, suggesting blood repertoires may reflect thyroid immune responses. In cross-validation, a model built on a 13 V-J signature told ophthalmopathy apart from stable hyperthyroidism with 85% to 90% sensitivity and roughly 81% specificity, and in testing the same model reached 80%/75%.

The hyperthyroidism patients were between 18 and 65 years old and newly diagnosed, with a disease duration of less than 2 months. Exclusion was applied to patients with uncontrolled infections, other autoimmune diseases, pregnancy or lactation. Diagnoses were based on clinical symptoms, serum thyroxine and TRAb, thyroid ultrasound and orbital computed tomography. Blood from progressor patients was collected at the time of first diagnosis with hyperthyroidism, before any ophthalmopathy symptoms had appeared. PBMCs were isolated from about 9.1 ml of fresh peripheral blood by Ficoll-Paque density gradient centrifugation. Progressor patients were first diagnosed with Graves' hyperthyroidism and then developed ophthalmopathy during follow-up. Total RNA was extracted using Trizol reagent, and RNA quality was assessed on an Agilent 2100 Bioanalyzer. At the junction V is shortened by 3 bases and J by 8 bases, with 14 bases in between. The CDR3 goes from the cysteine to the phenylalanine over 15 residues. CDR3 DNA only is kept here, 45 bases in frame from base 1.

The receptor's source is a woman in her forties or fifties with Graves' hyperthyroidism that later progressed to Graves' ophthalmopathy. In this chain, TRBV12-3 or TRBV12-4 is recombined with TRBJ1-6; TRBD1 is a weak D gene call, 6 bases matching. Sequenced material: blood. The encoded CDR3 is CASSFGTGQDSPLHF. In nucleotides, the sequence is TGTGCCAGCAGTTTCGGTACAGGGCAAGATTCACCCCTCCACTTT.